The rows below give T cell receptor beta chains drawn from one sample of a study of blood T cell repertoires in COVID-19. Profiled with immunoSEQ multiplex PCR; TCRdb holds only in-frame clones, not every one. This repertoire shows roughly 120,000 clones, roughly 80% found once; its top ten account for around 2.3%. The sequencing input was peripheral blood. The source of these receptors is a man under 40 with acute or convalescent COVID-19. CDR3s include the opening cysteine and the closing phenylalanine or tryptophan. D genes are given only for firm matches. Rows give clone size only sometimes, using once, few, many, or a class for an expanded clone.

CDR3 protein: CASAQSTNQPQHF; CDR3 DNA: TGCGCCAGCGCTCAGTCGACAAATCAGCCCCAGCATTTT; V gene: TRBV5-1; D gene: .; J gene: TRBJ1-5; clone size: once
CDR3 protein: CASSEGQGSSGGYTF; CDR3 DNA: TGTGCCAGCAGTGAAGGGCAGGGGTCGTCGGGAGGCTACACCTTC; V gene: TRBV2; D gene: .; J gene: TRBJ1-2; clone size: .
CDR3 protein: CASSPLAGGAYEQYF; CDR3 DNA: TGTGCCAGCAGTCCTCTAGCGGGGGGCGCCTACGAGCAGTACTTC; V gene: TRBV6-5; D gene: TRBD2; J gene: TRBJ2-7; clone size: .
CDR3 protein: CASEIGGVDTEAFF; CDR3 DNA: TGCGCCAGCGAGATTGGAGGGGTGGACACTGAAGCTTTCTTT; V gene: TRBV5-1; D gene: .; J gene: TRBJ1-1; clone size: .
CDR3 protein: CASSPGLAASYEQYF; CDR3 DNA: TGTGCCAGCAGCCCCGGACTAGCGGCCTCCTACGAGCAGTACTTC; V gene: TRBV13; D gene: TRBD2; J gene: TRBJ2-7; clone size: .
CDR3 protein: CASSLGGKNTGELFF; CDR3 DNA: TGTGCCAGCAGCTTAGGCGGGAAGAACACCGGGGAGCTGTTTTTT; V gene: TRBV11-3; D gene: .; J gene: TRBJ2-2; clone size: .
CDR3 protein: CATSREDRVLETQYF; CDR3 DNA: TGTGCCACCAGCAGAGAGGACAGGGTTCTGGAGACCCAGTACTTC; V gene: TRBV15; D gene: TRBD1; J gene: TRBJ2-5; clone size: .
CDR3 protein: CASSSTPDSPLHF; CDR3 DNA: TGTGCCAGCAGCTCTACTCCGGATTCACCCCTCCACTTT; V gene: TRBV11-3; D gene: .; J gene: TRBJ1-6; clone size: once
CDR3 protein: CASSFGERNTEAFF; CDR3 DNA: TGCGCCAGCAGCTTCGGGGAGAGGAACACTGAAGCTTTCTTT; V gene: TRBV5-1; D gene: .; J gene: TRBJ1-1; clone size: .
CDR3 protein: CASSLGQRNSPLHF; CDR3 DNA: TGTGCCAGCAGCCTGGGACAGAGAAATTCACCCCTCCACTTT; V gene: TRBV7-8; D gene: TRBD1; J gene: TRBJ1-6; clone size: once
CDR3 protein: CAISDPGGAFF; CDR3 DNA: TGTGCCATCAGTGACCCCGGAGGCGCTTTCTTT; V gene: TRBV10-3; D gene: .; J gene: TRBJ1-1; clone size: once
CDR3 protein: CASSRLADTQYF; CDR3 DNA: TGTGCCAGCAGCCGCCTAGCGGATACGCAGTATTTT; V gene: TRBV7-9; D gene: .; J gene: TRBJ2-3; clone size: .
CDR3 protein: CASSPVIKNTEAFF; CDR3 DNA: TGTGCCAGCTCACCAGTAATTAAGAACACTGAAGCTTTCTTT; V gene: TRBV18; D gene: .; J gene: TRBJ1-1; clone size: .
CDR3 protein: CAWSRVRSGELFF; CDR3 DNA: TGTGCCTGGTCCAGGGTAAGGTCCGGGGAGCTGTTTTTT; V gene: TRBV30; D gene: .; J gene: TRBJ2-2; clone size: .